Included here is one T cell receptor beta chain sequence, with context. Its matching antigen is unknown. Germline trimming cut 4 bases from V and 0 bases from J; bases unmatched to any gene: 9. The CDR3 consists of 16 residues. Germline V gene sequence: CDR1 SGHDT, CDR2 YYEEEE. Clones were sequenced by immunoSEQ multiplex PCR, and TCRdb holds only the in-frame ones, with some missing. This sample has about 53,000 clones, with 80% to 85% found just once. The data derive from a study of a mutant IDH1 vaccine in newly diagnosed glioma. Time point given: week 23, last vaccination. A 20-mer mutant IDH1 peptide at 300 ug was injected subcutaneously with topical imiquimod.

The source was PBMCs, collected from a glioma patient whose treatment included an IDH1 peptide vaccine. The rearrangement joins TRBV5-6 to TRBJ1-2; 7 positions match TRBD1. The receptor was derived from a woman aged 35 to 49 with glioma. Some clones in this sample may be carry-over from other donors' samples. The CDR3 nucleotides are TGTGCCAGCAGCCCCCGGGACAGAATTTCTAACTATGGCTACACCTTC. It codes for CASSPRDRISNYGYTF.